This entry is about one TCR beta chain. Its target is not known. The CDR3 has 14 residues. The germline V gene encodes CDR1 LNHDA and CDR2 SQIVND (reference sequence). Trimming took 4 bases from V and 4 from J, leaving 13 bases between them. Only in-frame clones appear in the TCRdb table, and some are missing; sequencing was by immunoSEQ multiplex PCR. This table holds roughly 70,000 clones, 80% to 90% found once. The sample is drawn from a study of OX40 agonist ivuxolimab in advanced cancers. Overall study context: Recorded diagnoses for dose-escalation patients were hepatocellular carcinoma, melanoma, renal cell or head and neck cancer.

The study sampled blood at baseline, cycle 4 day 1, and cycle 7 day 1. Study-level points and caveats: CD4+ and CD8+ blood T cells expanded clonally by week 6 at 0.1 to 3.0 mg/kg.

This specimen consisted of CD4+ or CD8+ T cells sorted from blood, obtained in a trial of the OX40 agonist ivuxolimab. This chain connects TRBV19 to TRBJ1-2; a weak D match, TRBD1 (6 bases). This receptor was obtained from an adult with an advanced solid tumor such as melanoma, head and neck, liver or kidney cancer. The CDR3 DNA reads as TGTGCCAGTAGTACCAAACAGGGACCCTATGGCTACACCTTC. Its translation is CASSTKQGPYGYTF.